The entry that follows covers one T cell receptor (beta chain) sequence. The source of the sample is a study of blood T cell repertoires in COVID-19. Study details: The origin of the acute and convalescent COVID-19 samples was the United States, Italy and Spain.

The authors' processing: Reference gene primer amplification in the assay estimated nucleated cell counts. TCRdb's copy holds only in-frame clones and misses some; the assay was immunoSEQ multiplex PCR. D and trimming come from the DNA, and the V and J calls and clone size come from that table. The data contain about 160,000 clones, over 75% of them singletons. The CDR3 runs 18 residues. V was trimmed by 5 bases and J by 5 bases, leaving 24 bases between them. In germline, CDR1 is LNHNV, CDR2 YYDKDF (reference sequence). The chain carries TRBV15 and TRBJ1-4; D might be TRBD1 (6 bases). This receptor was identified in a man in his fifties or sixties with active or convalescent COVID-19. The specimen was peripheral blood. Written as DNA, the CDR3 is TGTGCCACCAGCGAGAGAGCGGGTCGAAAGGGGGGGAATGAAAAACTGTTTTTT. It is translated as CATSERAGRKGGNEKLFF.